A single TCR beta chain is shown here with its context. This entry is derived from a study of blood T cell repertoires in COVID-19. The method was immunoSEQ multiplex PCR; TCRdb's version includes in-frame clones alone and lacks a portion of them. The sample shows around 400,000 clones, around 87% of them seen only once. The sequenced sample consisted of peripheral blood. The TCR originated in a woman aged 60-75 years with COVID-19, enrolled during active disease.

CDR3 sequence (DNA): TGTGCCAGCTCACCTTACCGGGAGAACACTGAAGCTTTCTTT. It translates to CASSPYRENTEAFF. The chain recombines TRBV18 with TRBJ1-1; no reliable D call. Germline CDR1 reads KGHSH; CDR2 reads LQKENI. The CDR3 totals 14 residues. Trimming removed 3 bases from V and 1 base from J, with 9 bases in between. The complete variable domain, with remaining parts taken from reference TRBV18 and TRBJ1-1, reads NAGVMQNPRHLVRRRGQEARLRCSPMKGHSHVYWYRQLPEEGLKFMVYLQKENIIDESGMPKERFSAEFPKEGPSILRIQQVVRGDSAAYFCASSPYRENTEAFFGQGTRLTVV.